One sample yielded the 29 T cell receptor beta chains listed below, sequenced in a study of cytomegalovirus exposure and HLA in healthy donors. Libraries were prepared by immunoSEQ multiplex PCR; TCRdb keeps only in-frame clonotypes and omits some of them. Of around 94,000 clones in the sample, about 95% are singletons; the top ten hold around 0.85%. Sequences were obtained from PBMCs. The receptors shown here come from a woman between 18 and 30 years old in good health and CMV-seronegative.

The CDR3 DNA follows: TGTGCCAGTTCACGGACTAGCGGGGTGGTCCCAGAGACCCAGTACTTC. This translates into CASSRTSGVVPETQYF. This chain joins TRBV19 and TRBJ2-5; 12 bases are a match to TRBD2. Trimming removed 8 bases from V and 4 bases from J; junction bases left unmatched: 11. From germline, CDR1 is LNHDA and CDR2 SQIVND (reference sequence). CDR3 length: 16 amino acids.

This chain connects TRBV5-1 to TRBJ2-1; 10 bases agree with TRBD2. The ends lost 2 bases at V and 5 bases at J; junction bases unmatched: 7. Germline V lookup: CDR1 SGHRS, CDR2 YFSETQ. The CDR3 totals 16 residues. The CDR3, as DNA: TGCGCCAGCAGCTTTTTTTTAGCGGGAGGAAACAATGAGCAGTTCTTC. Translation: CASSFFLAGGNNEQFF.

V is TRBV7-8 and J is TRBJ1-5; tentative D call: TRBD1 (6 bases). CDR1 and CDR2 from the germline V gene are SGHVS and FQNEAQ. The CDR3 has 15 amino acids. V was pared by 3 bases and J by 3 bases, with 12 bases between. This CDR3 is CASSLSGQFNQPQHF. The DNA of the CDR3 is TGTGCCAGCAGCTTGTCCGGACAGTTCAATCAGCCCCAGCATTTT.

The chain couples TRBV19 to TRBJ1-5, with 11 bases aligning to TRBD1. CDR1 LNHDA and CDR2 SQIVND come from the germline V gene (reference sequence). The V and J ends lost 10 bases and 7 bases, in that order; junction bases with no gene match: 6. The CDR3 is 13 amino acids. The CDR3 here is CATADRGQQPQHF. Here the CDR3 DNA reads TGTGCCACCGCGGACAGGGGGCAGCAGCCCCAGCATTTT.

The chain is built from TRBV18 and TRBJ1-5, with D perhaps TRBD1 (6 bases). This CDR3 spans 13 amino acids. From germline, CDR1 is KGHSH and CDR2 LQKENI. Trimming pared 3 bases from V and 4 bases from J, leaving 7 bases between. CDR3 coding DNA: TGTGCCAGCTCACCGGACAGTAATCAGCCCCAGCATTTT. This sequence encodes CASSPDSNQPQHF.

CDR3 sequence: CAAQGYGNEKLFF. The DNA of the CDR3 is TGTGCCGCCCAGGGGTATGGTAATGAAAAACTGTTTTTT. The chain is built from TRBV19 and TRBJ1-4; TRBD1 is a possible D gene (6 bases). The CDR3 is made up of 13 amino acids. The V gene's germline CDR1 is LNHDA and CDR2 SQIVND (reference sequence). V was cut by 11 bases and J by 4 bases, with 14 bases left in between.

The chain links TRBV19 to TRBJ2-7; perhaps TRBD2 as D (6 bases). V lost 0 bases to trimming and J lost 0 bases, with 12 bases between them. Germline V lookup: CDR1 LNHDA, CDR2 SQIVND (reference sequence). The CDR3 runs 16 residues. The CDR3 DNA reads TGTGCCAGTAGTATAGAGGGGGGTTTGGGCTCCTACGAGCAGTACTTC. Protein sequence: CASSIEGGLGSYEQYF.

The chain employs TRBV4-1 and TRBJ1-1; TRBD1 agrees at 7 bases. In germline, CDR1 is MGHRA, CDR2 YSYEKL. V dropped 0 bases and J dropped 2; count of bases not matched to a gene: 6. The CDR3 loop spans 16 amino acids. Here the CDR3 DNA reads TGCGCCAGCAGCCAAGACCACAGGGGACCTAACACTGAAGCTTTCTTT. This codes for CASSQDHRGPNTEAFF.

The sample holds one count of this clone. The same CDR3 is also encoded by other DNA sequences in this sample. The rearrangement links TRBV5-1 to TRBJ2-7; D gene uncertain. The CDR3 contains 12 residues. Between the trimmed V and J ends, which lost 3 bases and 2 bases, there was a span of 6 bases. Germline CDR1 is SGHRS and CDR2 is YFSETQ. CDR3 in DNA: TGCGCCAGCAGCTCCCAGGCCTACGAGCAGTACTTC. This gives the protein CASSSQAYEQYF.

Only one count was recorded for this clone. The chain combines TRBV19 with TRBJ2-3, with TRBD1 matching over 7 bases. This CDR3 spans 12 amino acids. After removal of 10 bases from V and 7 bases from J, the junction contained 8 bases not matched to a gene. The germline CDR1 and CDR2 sequences are LNHDA and SQIVND (reference sequence). The CDR3 DNA follows: TGTGCCATTTCCGCAGGGGGAAATACGCAGTATTTT. It encodes CAISAGGNTQYF. The variable domain in full, completed from reference TRBV19 and TRBJ2-3, reads DGGITQSPKYLFRKEGQNVTLSCEQNLNHDAMYWYRQDPGQGLRLIYYSQIVNDFQKGDIAEGYSVSREKKESFPLTVTSAQKNPTAFYLCAISAGGNTQYFGPGTRLTVL.

J is TRBJ2-5 and V is TRBV4-3, with TRBD2 matching over 10 bases. Trimming removed 2 bases from V and 5 bases from J; junction bases left unmatched: 8. The CDR3 spans 16 residues. CDR1 is LGHNA and CDR2 is YSLEER in the germline V gene. The CDR3 is CASSQRRLAGEETQYF. The DNA for the CDR3 is TGCGCCAGCAGCCAAAGGCGTCTAGCGGGGGAGGAGACCCAGTACTTC.

V usage is TRBV6-1 and J usage is TRBJ1-1; TRBD1 is a possible D gene (6 bases). Trimming shortened V by 11 bases and J by 4 bases, and 17 bases separated the two germline ends. This CDR3 comprises 13 residues. Germline lookup yields CDR1 MNHNS and CDR2 SASEGT. The CDR3 coding sequence is TGTGCCGGTAGGCAGGGGTTTAGCACTGAAGCTTTCTTT. Translating gives CAGRQGFSTEAFF.

The count of this clone is one. This chain connects TRBV6-5 to TRBJ1-1; 9 bases are a match to TRBD1. Germline assignment: CDR1 MNHEY and CDR2 SVGAGI. The CDR3 loop spans 13 amino acids. With V trimmed by 6 bases and J by 13 bases, 12 bases remained unmatched. CDR3 residues: CASSLPGQGSRFF. As DNA, the CDR3 is TGTGCCAGCAGCTTACCGGGACAGGGTAGTCGTTTCTTT.

The chain combines TRBV2 with TRBJ2-1, with TRBD2 as a possible D gene (6 bases). Germline CDR1 SNHLY, CDR2 FYNNEI. CDR3 length equals 15 residues. Trimming took off 7 bases at V and 4 bases at J, with 17 bases between the two ends. The CDR3 region is CASNYRREGYNEQFF. Written as DNA, the CDR3 is TGTGCCAGCAATTATCGGCGGGAAGGTTACAATGAGCAGTTCTTC.

The chain carries TRBV7-2 and TRBJ2-1; D might be TRBD2 (7 bases). Germline lookup yields CDR1 SGHTA and CDR2 FQGNSA. The CDR3 length is 15 residues. V lost 4 bases and J lost 4, with 14 bases in between. CDR3 coding DNA: TGTGCCAGCAGCTCGTCGGGGGGCCGGTACAATGAGCAGTTCTTC. Its protein product is CASSSSGGRYNEQFF. Full variable domain (outside the CDR3, taken from reference TRBV7-2 and TRBJ2-1): GAGVSQSPSNKVTEKGKDVELRCDPISGHTALYWYRQSLGQGLEFLIYFQGNSAPDKSGLPSDRFSAERTGGSVSTLTIQRTQQEDSAVYLCASSSSGGRYNEQFFGPGTRLTVL.

The rearrangement uses TRBV29-1 and TRBJ2-2, with 10 bases identical to TRBD2. Germline V gene data show CDR1 as SQVTM and CDR2 as ANQGSEA. The CDR3 has 17 amino acids. The V gene end was trimmed by 2 bases and the J gene end by 2 bases; junction bases not matched to a gene: 8. CDR3 nucleotides: TGCAGCGTTGAATCGTTCGGGACTAGCGAAAACACCGGGGAGCTGTTTTTT. Amino acid sequence: CSVESFGTSENTGELFF.

The J gene is TRBJ2-5, the V gene TRBV9; possible D gene TRBD2, 6 bases. The V and J ends lost 4 bases and 0 bases respectively, with 10 bases between them. The CDR3 has 14 amino acids. CDR1 SGDLS and CDR2 YYNGEE come from the germline V gene. As DNA, the CDR3 is TGTGCCAGCAGCTCAAGGGACTACCAAGAGACCCAGTACTTC. The encoded protein is CASSSRDYQETQYF.

The sample holds one count of this clone. The J gene is TRBJ1-3, the V gene TRBV27, with D possibly TRBD1 on 6 matching bases. V gave up 5 bases and J gave up 3 bases, with 14 bases separating them. Looked up from germline, CDR1 is MNHEY and CDR2 is SMNVEV (reference sequence). CDR3 size: 15 residues. CDR3 sequence (DNA): TGTGCCAGCAGTCCCTACAGGGAGGGTGGAAACACCATATATTTT. Residues: CASSPYREGGNTIYF.

The V call is TRBV18, the J call TRBJ2-2; a possible D gene is TRBD1 (5 bases). This CDR3 is built from 12 residues. Germline values: CDR1 KGHSH, CDR2 LQKENI. The germline V and J ends were trimmed by 6 bases and 5 bases, with 7 bases remaining between them. The DNA of the CDR3 is TGTGCCAGCTCCCAGGGTACCGGGGAGCTGTTTTTT. This sequence encodes CASSQGTGELFF.

This chain joins TRBV9 and TRBJ2-3; 14 nucleotides line up with TRBD2. V was pared by 3 bases and J by 1 base, with 7 bases of the junction left unmatched. CDR1 and CDR2 (germline): SGDLS, YYNGEE. CDR3 length: 18 amino acids. The DNA of the CDR3 is TGTGCCAGCAGCGCGTCCGGGACTAGCGGGGGAGGCACAGATACGCAGTATTTT. Translation gives CASSASGTSGGGTDTQYF.

This clone was observed once. The chain recombines TRBV4-3 with TRBJ1-2; 7 bases fit TRBD1. CDR3 size: 15 residues. With 1 base clipped from V and 5 bases from J, the junction kept 7 bases outside the gene matches. CDR1 is LGHNA and CDR2 is YSLEER in the germline V gene. Here the CDR3 DNA reads TGCGCCAGCAGCCAAGCCAGGACAGGCGGATATGGCTACACCTTC. It translates to CASSQARTGGYGYTF.

The chain recombines TRBV7-9 with TRBJ2-7, with D possibly TRBD2 on 6 matching bases. Germline V gene data show CDR1 as SEHNR and CDR2 as FQNEAQ (reference sequence). The CDR3 covers 14 residues. Trimming removed 5 bases from V and 0 bases from J, with 11 bases in between. The CDR3 bases are TGTGCCAGCAGCCCCCCCGGGAGCTCCTACGAGCAGTACTTC. Its protein is CASSPPGSSYEQYF.

The chain employs TRBV10-1 and TRBJ2-7; 7 bases are shared with TRBD2. The J segment lost 0 bases and the V segment lost 10 bases, leaving 9 bases of the junction unmatched. The CDR3 contains 14 residues. Germline CDR1 reads WNHNN; CDR2 reads SYGVQD (reference sequence). This CDR3 is CATKPLADSYEQYF. Here the CDR3 DNA reads TGCGCCACCAAGCCCCTAGCGGACTCCTACGAGCAGTACTTC.

A single count supports this clone. The DNA of the CDR3 is TGCGCCAGCAGCCAAGAAAGGACTAGCGGGATTAGTGAGCAGTACTTC. Amino acid sequence: CASSQERTSGISEQYF. The chain is built from TRBV4-1 and TRBJ2-7; 12 bases line up with TRBD2. The CDR3 loop spans 16 amino acids. Germline V CDR1 and CDR2: MGHRA, YSYEKL. V was clipped by 0 bases and J by 7 bases; unmatched bases: 7.

This rearrangement joins TRBV4-2 to TRBJ1-1, with TRBD1 matching over 8 bases. This CDR3 comprises 15 residues. J was trimmed by 3 bases and V by 0 bases; bases with no gene match: 3. Germline V gene sequence: CDR1 LGHNA, CDR2 YNFKEQ. The CDR3 loop reads CASSQDTGGYTEAFF. The CDR3 DNA sequence: TGTGCCAGCAGCCAAGATACAGGGGGGTACACTGAAGCTTTCTTT.

Here the CDR3 reads CASSISQGRQETQYF. CDR3 DNA: TGTGCCAGTAGTATAAGCCAGGGTCGACAAGAGACCCAGTACTTC. V gene TRBV19 combines with J gene TRBJ2-5, with D tentatively TRBD1 (5 bases). The CDR3 has 15 amino acids. The germline gives CDR1 LNHDA, CDR2 SQIVND (reference sequence). Trimming stripped 2 bases from V and 2 bases from J, with 12 bases between. The variable domain in full, completed from reference TRBV19 and TRBJ2-5, reads DGGITQSPKYLFRKEGQNVTLSCEQNLNHDAMYWYRQDPGQGLRLIYYSQIVNDFQKGDIAEGYSVSREKKESFPLTVTSAQKNPTAFYLCASSISQGRQETQYFGPGTRLLVL.

This CDR3 is CASSAHQDSNQPQHF. CDR3 coding DNA: TGTGCCAGCAGTGCCCACCAGGATAGCAATCAGCCCCAGCATTTT. The chain uses TRBV25-1 and TRBJ1-5, with no clear D. V lost 4 bases and J 0 bases, leaving 10 bases between the germline ends. Per the germline V gene, CDR1 is MGHDK and CDR2 is SYGVNS. The CDR3 is 15 amino acids.

The chain employs TRBV6-4 and TRBJ2-7, with TRBD2 as a possible D gene (6 bases). The CDR3 totals 14 residues. Germline V gene sequence: CDR1 MRHNA, CDR2 SNTAGT. V lost 0 bases, J lost 7 bases, and 13 bases lay in between. DNA of the CDR3: TGTGCCAGCAGTGACTCTTTTGGAGGAGGGGAGCAGTACTTC. It yields the protein CASSDSFGGGEQYF.

In DNA form, the CDR3 reads TGTGCCAGCAGCTTAACGCCACAGGAAATTTCTCAATCACCCCTCCACTTT. Translating gives CASSLTPQEISQSPLHF. The chain recombines TRBV7-8 with TRBJ1-6; D may be TRBD1 (5 bases). This CDR3 comprises 17 residues. Germline V lookup: CDR1 SGHVS, CDR2 FQNEAQ. V shed 2 bases and J shed 10 bases, with 21 bases lying between them.